A single sample gave rise to the 17 T cell receptor beta chains below, sequenced in a study of T cell clonality in common variable immunodeficiency. Only in-frame clones appear in the TCRdb table, and some are missing; sequencing was by immunoSEQ multiplex PCR. The specimen has approximately 81,000 clones, none found just once. Input material: peripheral blood mononuclear cells. The receptors derive from a person aged 18-70 years in good health.

This clone occurred many times. The DNA ends 3 residues before the CDR3 does, and the rest of the CDR3 is filled in from the germline J gene. This chain uses TRBV5-6 with TRBJ1-6, with D tentatively TRBD1 (5 bases). V gave up 4 bases and J gave up 8 bases, with 16 bases separating them. The CDR3 contains 15 residues. Germline lookup yields CDR1 SGHDT and CDR2 YYEEEE. Partial CDR3 DNA: TGTGCCAGCAGCGCTCTAGACAGAGGGGATTCACCC. Amino acids: CASSALDRGDSP. In full, the CDR3 is CASSALDRGDSPLHF.

The table lists this clone with many counts. The DNA ends 3 residues before the CDR3 does, and the rest of the CDR3 is filled in from the germline J gene. The genes are TRBV9 and TRBJ2-7; D may be TRBD2 (6 bases). Trimming cost V 3 bases and J 0 bases, with 13 bases left between them. CDR1 is SGDLS and CDR2 is YYNGEE in the germline V gene. This CDR3 contains 15 residues. CDR3 sequence reads: CASSASRGSSYEQYF. The part of the CDR3 DNA that was read is TGTGCCAGCAGCGCGTCCCGGGGGAGCTCCTACGAG.

The table lists this clone with many counts. Sequencing ends 3 residues short of the CDR3 end; the germline J gene provides the rest. The chain links TRBV7-3 to TRBJ2-1; 10 nucleotides agree with TRBD1. Germline-derived CDR1 and CDR2 are SGHTA and FQGTGA. The CDR3 sequence is 16 residues long. V lost 3 bases and J lost 7; bases outside the gene matches: 9. CDR3: CASSFTGTGAVNEQFF. The CDR3 bases that were read are TGTGCCAGCAGCTTTACCGGGACAGGGGCCGTGAATGAG.

This clone was found many times. The missing CDR3 end, 3 residues past where the read stops, is filled in from the germline J gene. The V and J genes are TRBV23-1 and TRBJ1-1; TRBD1 matches at 7 bases. TRBV23-1 falls under the ORF class, with uncertain function. V lost 0 bases and J lost 1; bases outside the gene matches: 14. CDR3 size: 19 residues. CDR3 residues: CASSQSEWTGLIGNTEAFF. CDR3 bases read: TGCGCCAGCAGTCAATCGGAATGGACAGGACTCATCGGGAACACTGAA.

This clone appeared many times. The observed sequence ends 3 residues before the CDR3 terminus, with the missing tail filled in from the germline J gene. This chain links TRBV2 with TRBJ2-1, with 8 bases that match TRBD2. This CDR3 has 15 residues. Looked up from germline, CDR1 is SNHLY and CDR2 is FYNNEI. The junction had 6 bases not matched to a gene; V was cut back by 4 bases and J by 4 bases. The CDR3 loop reads CASSGSGTRYNEQFF. The CDR3 DNA, read in part, is TGTGCCAGCAGTGGGTCGGGGACTAGATACAATGAG.

This clone was recorded at least ten times. The DNA ends 3 residues before the CDR3 does, and the rest of the CDR3 is filled in from the germline J gene. The rearrangement links TRBV5-1 to TRBJ2-7; no firm D call. The CDR3 spans 12 residues. Germline V CDR1 and CDR2: SGHRS, YFSETQ. V was clipped by 3 bases and J by 2 bases, with 6 bases between them. The CDR3 DNA, read in part, is TGCGCCAGCAGCTCATCGGCCTACGAG. It yields the protein CASSSSAYE. The entire CDR3 protein is CASSSSAYEQYF.

This clone was detected many times. The CDR3 end falls 3 residues outside the read, so it is completed with the germline J gene. J is TRBJ2-7 and V is TRBV27, with TRBD1 matching 7 bases. Germline V gene data show CDR1 as MNHEY and CDR2 as SMNVEV (reference sequence). The CDR3 totals 15 residues. Unmatched junction bases numbered 13, after V lost 5 bases and J lost 6 bases. CDR3 sequence reads: CASSPPHRGLLEQYF. Partial CDR3 DNA: TGTGCCAGCAGTCCCCCCCATAGGGGGCTACTCGAG.

This clone appeared many times. The read ends 3 residues early relative to the CDR3; the germline J gene fills the gap. J is TRBJ2-5 and V is TRBV6-2 or TRBV6-3; D is unclear. Germline CDR1 is MNHEY and CDR2 is SVGEGT. Trimming removed 2 bases from V and 1 base from J, with 2 bases in between. The length of the CDR3 is 12 residues. The sequenced part of the CDR3 DNA is TGTGCCAGCAGTTACCGCCAAGAGACC. Translation: CASSYRQET. In full, the CDR3 is CASSYRQETQYF.

This clone was detected ten times or more. The CDR3 is cut off 3 residues early in the read; its end comes from the germline J gene. J is TRBJ2-1 and V is TRBV20-1; 11 bases align to TRBD2. The CDR3 covers 15 residues. Trimming at V came to 0 bases and at J to 7 bases, leaving 5 bases not matched to a gene. CDR1 and CDR2 from the germline V gene are DFQATT and SNEGSKA (reference sequence). CDR3 DNA, as far as it was read: TGCAGTGCTAGAGAGAGACTAGCGGGGTCTAATGAG. Its translation: CSARERLAGSNE. The CDR3 as a whole reads CSARERLAGSNEQFF.

This clone was detected many times. From the germline J gene comes the end of the CDR3, since the read stops 3 residues before it. V and J are TRBV7-2 and TRBJ1-1; D perhaps matches TRBD1 (6 bases). Trimming took 9 bases from V and 7 from J, leaving 21 bases between them. The CDR3 has 14 amino acids. The germline CDR1 and CDR2 sequences are SGHTA and FQGNSA. The CDR3: CASLRAGDTGEAFF. Partial CDR3 DNA: TGTGCCAGTCTGAGGGCAGGGGATACGGGTGAA.

This clone was seen repeatedly, ten times or more. The read gets to within 3 residues of the CDR3 end, and the germline J gene fills in the rest. The chain is built from TRBV20-1 and TRBJ1-5; 7 bases map to TRBD1. Germline CDR1 and CDR2: DFQATT and SNEGSKA (reference sequence). The CDR3 has 13 residues. The J segment lost 7 bases and the V segment lost 6 bases, leaving 9 bases of the junction unmatched. The CDR3 region is CSAKRTGSQPQHF. The part of the CDR3 DNA that was read is TGCAGTGCGAAGAGGACAGGCTCCCAGCCC.

This clone showed up many times. The sequence runs out 3 residues before the end of the CDR3; the remainder is reconstructed from the germline J gene. The V and J genes are TRBV20-1 and TRBJ2-1; the D is unclear. From germline, CDR1 is DFQATT and CDR2 SNEGSKA (reference sequence). With 6 bases removed from V and 5 bases from J, the gap between germline ends came to 5 bases. This CDR3 comprises 10 residues. The DNA read from the CDR3 is TGCAGTGCCGTTAACAATGAG. Amino acid sequence: CSAVNNE. The complete CDR3 protein is CSAVNNEQFF.

The sample holds many counts of this clone. The read halts 3 residues ahead of the CDR3 end, with the missing end drawn from the germline J gene. J is TRBJ2-2 and V is TRBV19; a weak D match, TRBD2 (5 bases). V was clipped by 6 bases and J by 2 bases, with 10 bases between them. The CDR3 is 14 residues long. Germline values: CDR1 LNHDA, CDR2 SQIVND (reference sequence). The CDR3 protein is CASRRAVNTGELFF. The sequenced part of the CDR3 DNA is TGTGCCAGTAGGAGAGCGGTTAACACCGGGGAG.

This clone occurred many times. The CDR3 end is not reached by the read, which stops 3 residues before it; the germline J gene fills it in. V usage is TRBV14 and J usage is TRBJ1-5, with a possible D match to TRBD1 (5 bases). The CDR3 consists of 16 residues. Germline V gives CDR1 SGHDN, CDR2 FVKESK. V dropped 2 bases and J dropped 4 bases, with 15 bases sitting between them. The CDR3 loop is CASSQLWTRENQPQHF. CDR3 DNA (partial): TGTGCCAGCAGCCAATTATGGACAAGGGAAAATCAGCCC. Drawing the rest from reference TRBV14 and TRBJ1-5, the complete variable domain is EAGVTQFPSHSVIEKGQTVTLRCDPISGHDNLYWYRRVMGKEIKFLLHFVKESKQDESGMPNNRFLAERTGGTYSTLKVQPAELEDSGVYFCASSQLWTRENQPQHFGDGTRLSIL.

In its sample, this clone was seen many times. CDR3 sequence reads: CASSDRKGTGPSETQYF. CDR3 DNA (partial): TGTGCCAGCAGCGACAGGAAAGGGACAGGGCCATCGGAGACC. This chain uses TRBV9 with TRBJ2-5, with 9 positions matching TRBD1. The read ends 3 residues before the CDR3 terminus; that terminus is restored from the germline J gene. This CDR3 is 17 amino acids long. Germline values: CDR1 SGDLS, CDR2 YYNGEE. V trimming: 3 bases; J trimming: 5 bases; junction bases outside the gene matches: 14.

A few counts support this clone. From the germline J gene comes the end of the CDR3, since the read stops 3 residues before it. The chain is built from TRBV10-2 and TRBJ1-5, with TRBD1 identical over 8 bases. The V and J ends lost 8 bases and 2 bases, in that order; junction bases with no gene match: 5. This CDR3 has 14 amino acids. Germline loops: CDR1 WSHSY, CDR2 SAAADI. CDR3 bases read: TGCGCCAGCCAACAGGGGGGAGGCAATCAGCCC. Amino acids: CASQQGGGNQP. The entire CDR3 sequence reads CASQQGGGNQPQHF.

This clone showed up many times. The CDR3 bases that were read are TGTGCCAGCAGCGTAGTGGAAGCGGCCTACAATGAG. It encodes CASSVVEAAYNE. The CDR3 reads in full as CASSVVEAAYNEQFF. This chain uses TRBV9 with TRBJ2-1, with TRBD2 as a possible D gene (5 bases). Sequencing ends 3 residues short of the CDR3 end; the germline J gene provides the rest. The CDR3 contains 15 residues. V lost 0 bases to trimming and J lost 2 bases, with 9 bases between them. The V gene's germline CDR1 is SGDLS and CDR2 YYNGEE.